This T cell receptor (beta chain) was recorded in a study of technical replicates of blood from several donors. TCRdb's copy holds only in-frame clones and misses some; the assay was immunoSEQ multiplex PCR. The sample lists about 84,000 clones, 98% occurring once. This CDR3 has 15 amino acids. Losses at the gene ends were 6 bases for V and 5 bases for J; bases not matched to a gene: 3. The germline gives CDR1 SGHVS, CDR2 FQNEAQ. Sample: T cells isolated from PBMCs. This TCR was sampled from a human donor in good health. This chain connects TRBV7-8 to TRBJ2-1; 14 bases are shared with TRBD2. The CDR3 DNA is TGTGCCAGCAGTCGACTAGCGGGGGGGAACAATGAGCAGTTCTTC. Translated, it gives CASSRLAGGNNEQFF. The full variable domain, completed using reference TRBV7-8 and TRBJ2-1, is GAGVSQSPRYKVAKRGQDVALRCDPISGHVSLFWYQQALGQGPEFLTYFQNEAQLDKSGLPSDRFFAERPEGSVSTLKIQRTQQEDSAVYLCASSRLAGGNNEQFFGPGTRLTVL.